This T cell receptor (beta chain) is drawn from a study of shared clonotypes between healthy human individuals. The overall study: A donor's plate count was three for CD4 naive and three for CD4 memory; CD8 naive had two and CD8 memory one. General observations from the study: Few donors restricted represented genetic and exposure-history diversity. Sample collection involved blood only; tissue repertoires are likely different.

About this clone: What it binds is unknown.

Naive CD8 cells lacked CD45RO, underwent positive selection for CCR7 and left out terminally differentiated effector memory CD45RA+ cells. An even split of each subset's genomic DNA across several immunoSEQ plates was performed. Sequencing was performed with immunoSEQ multiplex PCR; in TCRdb, only in-frame clones are kept and a portion is missing. The repertoire holds about 2.1 million clones, 90% to 95% seen once, with 1.7% in the top ten. The receptor comes from a man between 18 and 35 years old in good health. Some clones in this sample may be carry-over from other donors' samples. Sequences were obtained from naive CD8+ T cells from PBMCs.

The CDR3, as DNA: TGCGCCAGCAGCTACCTAGCGGACAACACCGGGGAGCTGTTTTTT. Translation: CASSYLADNTGELFF. The chain carries TRBV5-1 and TRBJ2-2, with 7 bases identical to TRBD2. The CDR3 runs to 15 residues. Germline loops: CDR1 SGHRS, CDR2 YFSETQ. V trimming: 3 bases; J trimming: 2 bases; junction bases outside the gene matches: 4.